These 2 T cell receptor beta chains were all obtained from the same sample, sequenced in a study of blood T cells in healthy people across ages. The second PCR ran roughly 6 to 11 cycles with a sample-barcoded 5' primer and J-beta primers. TCRdb ran MiXCR on the 5' RACE reads and lists one entry per CDR3 protein. The data hold around 990,000 distinct CDR3 sequences, with around two fifths observed a single time. Source material: blood. Receptor source: a man between 18 and 29 years old in good health.

As DNA, the CDR3 is TGCAGTGCACTCTCAGGGGGTGATAGCGACGAGCAGTACTTC. Its translation is CSALSGGDSDEQYF. J is TRBJ2-7 and V is TRBV20-1; 7 positions match TRBD1. Germline CDR1 is DFQATT and CDR2 is SNEGSKA (reference sequence). V gave up 6 bases and J gave up 5 bases; unmatched junction bases: 13. The CDR3 length is 14 residues.

The genes are TRBV7-3 and TRBJ1-1; D remains ambiguous. Germline CDR1 is SGHTA and CDR2 is FQGTGA. V lost 3 bases, J lost 5 bases, and 7 bases lay in between. The CDR3 has 12 residues. The CDR3 protein is CASSFTQTEAFF. The CDR3 coding sequence is TGTGCCAGCAGCTTCACCCAGACTGAAGCTTTCTTT.